The 21 T cell receptor beta chains given below trace back to one sample, sequenced in a study of CD4 T cells in relation to SARS-CoV-2 and coronaviruses. These receptors have no known antigen. Assay used: immunoSEQ multiplex PCR; TCRdb lists only in-frame clones, some missing. The table includes some 21,000 clones, 76% detected once. The unexposed donors gave CD4+ T cells in about 2011-2019, prior to COVID-19. The cells were cultured for approximately ten days before CD4+ T cells were isolated. Sequencing used CD4+ T cells from PBMCs, cultured in vitro. These receptors came from a human donor in good health.

This chain links TRBV6-6 with TRBJ2-5; D perhaps matches TRBD2 (6 bases). This CDR3 is built from 15 residues. Trimming cost V 0 bases and J 5 bases, with 13 bases left between them. CDR1 MNHNY and CDR2 SVGAGI come from the germline V gene (reference sequence). This CDR3 is CASSYSKLASETQYF. The CDR3 DNA reads as TGTGCCAGCAGTTACTCGAAACTAGCCAGCGAGACCCAGTACTTC.

This chain uses TRBV24-1 with TRBJ2-3; the match to TRBD1 covers 8 bases. J gave up 6 bases and V 10 bases, and 11 bases lay outside the gene matches. CDR1 KGHDR and CDR2 SFDVKD come from the germline V gene. This CDR3 comprises 14 residues. The CDR3 protein is CATGTGPVRDTQYF. As DNA, the CDR3 is TGTGCCACTGGGACAGGCCCGGTCCGTGATACGCAGTATTTT.

The chain is built from TRBV7-9 and TRBJ2-2; D perhaps matches TRBD1 (6 bases). V lost 5 bases and J 6 bases, leaving 16 bases between the germline ends. This CDR3 is 15 amino acids long. The germline CDR1 and CDR2 sequences are SEHNR and FQNEAQ (reference sequence). The CDR3 bases are TGTGCCAGCAGCCTAAAATACAGGGTCCCCGGGGAGCTGTTTTTT. It is translated as CASSLKYRVPGELFF.

The chain uses TRBV6-5 and TRBJ1-2; 9 bases agree with TRBD1. The CDR3 is made up of 14 amino acids. Germline V lookup: CDR1 MNHEY, CDR2 SVGAGI. Trimming took 9 bases from V and 2 from J; bases not matched to a gene: 7. The CDR3 nucleotides are TGTGCCAGTGGGGGCGGGACAGGGAACTATGGCTACACCTTC. Translated: CASGGGTGNYGYTF.

The sample holds a few counts of this clone. The rearrangement links TRBV30 to TRBJ2-7, with TRBD1 matching 8 bases. Germline V CDR1 and CDR2: GTSNPN, SVGIG (reference sequence). Trimming took 3 bases from V and 6 from J; bases not matched to a gene: 13. The CDR3 covers 15 residues. CDR3 protein: CAWSPLNGQGAEQYF. The CDR3 region has the DNA TGTGCCTGGAGCCCCCTCAACGGACAGGGAGCCGAGCAGTACTTC.

The chain is built from TRBV28 and TRBJ1-5; 8 bases align to TRBD1. V gave up 2 bases and J gave up 16 bases; unmatched junction bases: 13. CDR3 length equals 14 residues. Germline CDR1 and CDR2: MDHEN and SYDVKM. The CDR3 here is CASSLPKPGQALHF. The CDR3 nucleotides are TGTGCCAGCAGTTTACCTAAACCGGGACAGGCCCTCCATTTT.

The chain carries TRBV19 and TRBJ2-7, with 9 bases identical to TRBD2. There are 16 residues in the CDR3. CDR1 and CDR2 from the germline V gene are LNHDA and SQIVND (reference sequence). V lost 5 bases to trimming and J lost 3 bases; unmatched junction nucleotides: 11. The DNA for the CDR3 is TGTGCCAGTAGTCGGAGTTTAGCGGGAGTTTTCTACGAGCAGTACTTC. It encodes CASSRSLAGVFYEQYF.

The V gene is TRBV5-1, the J gene TRBJ2-7, with 8 bases identical to TRBD1. The length of the CDR3 is 14 residues. Germline V CDR1 and CDR2: SGHRS, YFSETQ. Germline trimming cut 0 bases from V and 4 bases from J; bases unmatched to any gene: 3. CDR3 sequence reads: CASSLAGGSYEQYF. CDR3 nucleotides: TGCGCCAGCAGCTTGGCAGGGGGCAGTTACGAGCAGTACTTC. The whole variable domain, remainder taken from reference TRBV5-1 and TRBJ2-7, is KAGVTQTPRYLIKTRGQQVTLSCSPISGHRSVSWYQQTPGQGLQFLFEYFSETQRNKGNFPGRFSGRQFSNSRSEMNVSTLELGDSALYLCASSLAGGSYEQYFGPGTRLTVT.

This chain links TRBV20-1 with TRBJ2-5, with unresolved D. This CDR3 has 11 residues. CDR1 DFQATT and CDR2 SNEGSKA come from the germline V gene (reference sequence). The CDR3 bases are TGCAGCGGTTGGAGCCAAGAGACCCAGTACTTC. It specifies CSGWSQETQYF.

This clone was found a few times. The chain recombines TRBV3-1 (or the pseudogene TRBV3-2) with TRBJ2-5, with 7 bases identical to TRBD1. The CDR3 length is 15 residues. Germline V gene lookup returns CDR1 LGHDT and CDR2 YNNKEL (reference sequence). The V segment lost 0 bases and the J segment 5 bases; nucleotides outside the gene matches: 6. CDR3 residues: CASSQDVGRGETQYF. CDR3 bases: TGTGCCAGCAGCCAAGATGTGGGCAGGGGGGAGACCCAGTACTTC.

The chain combines TRBV10-3 with TRBJ2-7, with D uncertain. The CDR3 covers 14 residues. The V end was cut by 8 bases, the J end by 0 bases, with 14 bases between. Germline V gene sequence: CDR1 ENHRY, CDR2 SYGVKD. CDR3: CAIWSPSSSYEQYF. The CDR3 DNA reads as TGTGCCATCTGGTCCCCATCCTCCTCCTACGAGCAGTACTTC.

The chain links TRBV5-6 to TRBJ1-1; TRBD1 is a possible D gene (5 bases). Trimming stripped 4 bases from V and 7 bases from J, with 20 bases between. Germline CDR1 and CDR2: SGHDT and YYEEEE. This CDR3 comprises 15 residues. The CDR3 region is CASSPEPSREGEAFF. In DNA form, the CDR3 reads TGTGCCAGCAGCCCAGAGCCGTCCAGGGAGGGTGAAGCTTTCTTT.

The V gene is TRBV7-2, the J gene TRBJ2-2; D remains ambiguous. V shed 1 base and J shed 8 bases, with 5 bases lying between them. The CDR3 has 12 residues. Germline CDR1 SGHTA, CDR2 FQGNSA. For the CDR3, the DNA is TGTGCCAGCAGCTTAGAGGGAGGGGAGCTGTTTTTT. This encodes CASSLEGGELFF.

The J gene is TRBJ2-5, the V gene TRBV5-1; 9 bases line up with TRBD2. This CDR3 spans 19 amino acids. Losses at the gene ends were 3 bases for V and 1 base for J; bases not matched to a gene: 16. The V gene's germline CDR1 is SGHRS and CDR2 YFSETQ. CDR3 sequence reads: CASSSGQATSGRIQETQYF. CDR3 nucleotide sequence: TGCGCCAGCAGCTCCGGACAAGCGACTAGCGGACGTATCCAAGAGACCCAGTACTTC.

The genes are TRBV5-6 and TRBJ1-4; D is uncertain. This CDR3 spans 14 amino acids. Germline values: CDR1 SGHDT, CDR2 YYEEEE. Trimming shortened V by 0 bases and J by 8 bases, and 11 bases separated the two germline ends. The CDR3 region is CASSLGTWVEKLFF. CDR3 nucleotide sequence: TGTGCCAGCAGCTTGGGGACGTGGGTCGAAAAACTGTTTTTT.

This rearrangement joins TRBV20-1 to TRBJ1-1; no definite D call. Germline loops: CDR1 DFQATT, CDR2 SNEGSKA (reference sequence). V was pared by 3 bases and J by 3 bases, with 11 bases between. The CDR3 has 13 amino acids. The CDR3 region is CSASIPSDTEAFF. The DNA for the CDR3 is TGCAGTGCTAGTATTCCATCGGACACTGAAGCTTTCTTT.

The genes are TRBV18 and TRBJ1-5, with D hard to call. CDR1 KGHSH and CDR2 LQKENI come from the germline V gene. V shed 5 bases and J shed 4 bases, with 15 bases lying between them. The CDR3 is 15 amino acids. Here the CDR3 DNA reads TGTGCCAGCTCAGGAGGCCGGACCAAAAATCAGCCCCAGCATTTT. Translation: CASSGGRTKNQPQHF.

V and J are TRBV3-1 (or the pseudogene TRBV3-2) and TRBJ1-2; no reliable D call. V lost 1 base and J 0 bases, leaving 12 bases between the germline ends. The CDR3 runs 16 residues. Per germline, CDR1 LGHDT and CDR2 YNNKEL (reference sequence). The DNA of the CDR3 is TGTGCCAGCAGCCAAGTGGGGAGGGCCGCTAACTATGGCTACACCTTC. This codes for CASSQVGRAANYGYTF.

V is TRBV15 and J is TRBJ2-5, with D unresolved. The germline CDR1 and CDR2 sequences are LNHNV and YYDKDF (reference sequence). Trimming stripped 1 base from V and 4 bases from J, with 10 bases between. The CDR3 length is 14 residues. This chain's CDR3 is CATSRGGWGETQYF. CDR3 DNA sequence: TGTGCCACCAGCAGAGGGGGTTGGGGAGAGACCCAGTACTTC.

V gene TRBV2 combines with J gene TRBJ1-1; possibly TRBD1 for D (5 bases). The ends were cut back, 2 bases at V and 4 bases at J, with 5 bases in the middle. Germline V lookup: CDR1 SNHLY, CDR2 FYNNEI. CDR3 length: 12 amino acids. CDR3 nucleotide sequence: TGTGCCAGCAGTGAAAGGGGCACTGAAGCTTTCTTT. Translating gives CASSERGTEAFF.

This clone was counted only a few times. This rearrangement joins TRBV7-9 to TRBJ1-4; 7 bases agree with TRBD1. The CDR3 runs 15 residues. With 1 base clipped from V and 8 bases from J, the junction kept 7 bases outside the gene matches. The germline V gene has CDR1 SEHNR and CDR2 FQNEAQ (reference sequence). In nucleotides, the CDR3 is TGTGCCAGCAGCTTAGGGGAGGGGGCGCGGGAAAAACTGTTTTTT. It encodes CASSLGEGAREKLFF.